Listed here are 14 T cell receptor beta chains from one sample, sequenced in a study of siplizumab effects on memory and regulatory T cells. Assay used: immunoSEQ multiplex PCR; TCRdb lists only in-frame clones, some missing. The repertoire holds approximately 120,000 clones, with 85% to 95% as singletons. Sequencing input: non-Treg CD4+ T cells sorted from blood. Receptor source: a human donor in good health.

The chain uses TRBV27 and TRBJ1-6; TRBD1 agrees at 8 bases. Germline V gene lookup returns CDR1 MNHEY and CDR2 SMNVEV (reference sequence). The CDR3 is 16 amino acids. Losses at the gene ends were 5 bases for V and 9 bases for J; bases not matched to a gene: 12. CDR3 in amino acids: CASSAGQGSLVSPLHF. The CDR3, as DNA: TGTGCCAGCAGTGCCGGACAGGGAAGTTTGGTTTCACCCCTCCACTTT.

The V gene is TRBV5-4, the J gene TRBJ1-4; D unresolved. The CDR3 covers 14 residues. Per the germline V gene, CDR1 is SGHNT and CDR2 is YYREEE (reference sequence). The V gene lost 0 bases and the J gene lost 4 bases, with 7 bases spanning the gap. DNA for the CDR3: TGTGCCAGCAGCTTGGGGCAGAGTAATGAAAAACTGTTTTTT. It translates to CASSLGQSNEKLFF.

V and J are TRBV18 and TRBJ2-5; D may correspond to TRBD1 or TRBD2 (5 bases each). V was shortened by 3 bases and J by 5 bases, with 10 bases between the two germline ends. The germline CDR1 and CDR2 sequences are KGHSH and LQKENI. This CDR3 comprises 13 residues. The CDR3 nucleotides read TGTGCCAGCTCACCCTGGGGACGGGAGACCCAGTACTTC. It codes for CASSPWGRETQYF.

The chain joins TRBV11-2 to TRBJ2-1; the D is unclear. Germline assignment: CDR1 SGHAT and CDR2 FQNNGV. This CDR3 is built from 15 residues. Deletions cut 5 bases from V and 8 bases from J, with 19 bases between. Here the CDR3 reads CASSPNPLRGDEQFF. CDR3 in DNA: TGTGCCAGCAGCCCTAACCCCCTCCGAGGTGATGAGCAGTTCTTC.

This sequence joins TRBV18 and TRBJ2-1, with TRBD2 identical over 11 bases. From germline, CDR1 is KGHSH and CDR2 LQKENI. Trimming at V came to 0 bases and at J to 4 bases, leaving 2 bases not matched to a gene. The CDR3 has 16 residues. CDR3: CASSPPGTSGYNEQFF. The CDR3 DNA sequence: TGTGCCAGCTCACCACCGGGGACTAGCGGTTACAATGAGCAGTTCTTC. Variable domain in full (rest from reference TRBV18 and TRBJ2-1): NAGVMQNPRHLVRRRGQEARLRCSPMKGHSHVYWYRQLPEEGLKFMVYLQKENIIDESGMPKERFSAEFPKEGPSILRIQQVVRGDSAAYFCASSPPGTSGYNEQFFGPGTRLTVL.

The chain uses TRBV5-6 and TRBJ2-1; D might be TRBD1 (6 bases). The CDR3 is made up of 13 amino acids. V dropped 3 bases and J dropped 7 bases, with 11 bases sitting between them. CDR1 is SGHDT and CDR2 is YYEEEE in the germline V gene. The CDR3 sequence: CASSWGRANEQFF. CDR3 sequence (DNA): TGTGCCAGCAGCTGGGGGCGAGCGAATGAGCAGTTCTTC.

The chain has TRBV5-4 and TRBJ1-3; no firm D call. The CDR3 is made up of 15 amino acids. V was pared by 7 bases and J by 2 bases, with 16 bases between. Germline V gives CDR1 SGHNT, CDR2 YYREEE (reference sequence). The CDR3 loop is CASSPSPGAGNTIYF. The DNA for the CDR3 is TGTGCCAGCTCCCCCTCGCCCGGAGCTGGAAACACCATATATTTT. The full variable domain, completed using reference TRBV5-4 and TRBJ1-3, is ETGVTQSPTHLIKTRGQQVTLRCSSQSGHNTVSWYQQALGQGPQFIFQYYREEENGRGNFPPRFSGLQFPNYSSELNVNALELDDSALYLCASSPSPGAGNTIYFGEGSWLTVV.

This clone was recorded once. The V gene is TRBV11-3, the J gene TRBJ2-1; the D gene could be TRBD1 or TRBD2 (5 bases each). Germline CDR1 is SGHNT and CDR2 is YENEEA. Trimming removed 0 bases at V and 7 bases at J, with 7 bases between. This CDR3 comprises 13 residues. The CDR3 loop is CASSLEWGNEQFF. For the CDR3, the DNA is TGTGCCAGCAGCTTAGAATGGGGGAATGAGCAGTTCTTC.

The rearrangement links TRBV5-1 to TRBJ2-5; 13 nucleotides agree with TRBD2. Germline CDR1 and CDR2: SGHRS and YFSETQ. The J segment lost 1 base and the V segment lost 4 bases, leaving 4 bases of the junction unmatched. The CDR3 is made up of 16 amino acids. CDR3 sequence reads: CASSVGLAGAQETQYF. CDR3 nucleotides: TGCGCCAGCAGCGTCGGACTAGCGGGGGCCCAAGAGACCCAGTACTTC.

V and J are TRBV9 and TRBJ2-3, with D perhaps TRBD2 (6 bases). V was cut by 0 bases and J by 3 bases, with 11 bases left in between. This CDR3 is 15 amino acids long. Germline assignment: CDR1 SGDLS and CDR2 YYNGEE. The CDR3 loop reads CASSVGLVTTDTQYF. The DNA for the CDR3 is TGTGCCAGCAGCGTAGGACTAGTAACGACAGATACGCAGTATTTT.

The chain uses TRBV9 and TRBJ2-5; D is undetermined. The CDR3 contains 11 residues. Trimming removed 5 bases at V and 2 bases at J, with 4 bases between. The germline gives CDR1 SGDLS, CDR2 YYNGEE. The DNA for the CDR3 is TGTGCCAGCAGTTCACAAGAGACCCAGTACTTC. The encoded protein is CASSSQETQYF. Full variable domain (rest looked up from reference TRBV9 and TRBJ2-5): DSGVTQTPKHLITATGQRVTLRCSPRSGDLSVYWYQQSLDQGLQFLIQYYNGEERAKGNILERFSAQQFPDLHSELNLSSLELGDSALYFCASSSQETQYFGPGTRLLVL.

The rearrangement uses TRBV7-2 and TRBJ1-3, with D possibly being TRBD1 (5 bases). Trimming left V 5 bases short and J 1 base short, with 9 bases between. CDR3 length: 14 amino acids. Germline CDR1 is SGHTA and CDR2 is FQGNSA. Here the CDR3 DNA reads TGTGCCAGCAGCCCTGGGGGATCTGGAAACACCATATATTTT. Translated: CASSPGGSGNTIYF.

The V and J genes are TRBV2 and TRBJ2-6, with D perhaps given as TRBD1 or TRBD2 (5 bases each). CDR1 SNHLY and CDR2 FYNNEI come from the germline V gene. The ends were cut back, 6 bases at V and 10 bases at J, with 19 bases in the middle. This CDR3 has 15 residues. Here the CDR3 reads CASSSGTPLANVLTF. The CDR3 DNA reads TGTGCCAGCAGCTCCGGGACCCCGTTGGCGAACGTCCTGACTTTC.

This clone was counted once. The rearrangement links TRBV12-5 to TRBJ2-3; unclear D gene. V was cut by 6 bases and J by 4 bases, with 14 bases left in between. There are 14 residues in the CDR3. Germline V CDR1 and CDR2: LGHNT, FRNRAP. The DNA of the CDR3 is TGTGCTAGTGGCGCTACGAACAGCCCAGATACGCAGTATTTT. Translated, it gives CASGATNSPDTQYF.